Listed below are T cell receptor beta chains from one sample, sequenced in a study of CD8 T cells in Susac syndrome. TCRdb ran MiXCR on the immunoSEQ multiplex PCR reads and lists one entry per CDR3 protein. The profile shows tens of thousands of distinct CDR3 sequences, roughly 91% of them singletons. The sequenced sample was CD8+ T cells from PBMCs. All receptors come from a human donor with multiple sclerosis. The CDR3 runs from the conserved cysteine through the conserved F or W. Fields, in order: J gene, clone size, V gene, D gene, CDR3 length, CDR3 DNA, CDR3 protein. A D gene is named only where the DNA matches it firmly. Expanded clones get a size class; other rows say once, few or many, or leave the size out.

TRBJ2-7,once,TRBV6-2/TRBV6-3,NA,16,TGTGCCAGCAGTTACTCGAGACGGACGGGGGACTACGAGCAGTACTTC,CASSYSRRTGDYEQYF
TRBJ2-2,NA,TRBV27,TRBD2,16,TGTGCCAGCAGTCCCAGACTAGCAGCTATTACCGGGGAGCTGTTTTTT,CASSPRLAAITGELFF
TRBJ2-7,few,TRBV5-1,NA,13,TGCGCCAGCAGCCCGGGACCGACCTACGAGCAGTACTTC,CASSPGPTYEQYF
TRBJ1-6,NA,TRBV28,NA,13,TGTGCCAGCAGTATAGGGGGGCTTTCACCCCTCCACTTT,CASSIGGLSPLHF
TRBJ2-1,once,TRBV7-9,TRBD2,14,TGTGCCAGCAGCCTGCCTGGGGGGAGGGTGGAGCAGTTCTTC,CASSLPGGRVEQFF
TRBJ2-1,NA,TRBV7-2,TRBD2,16,TGTGCCAGCAGCTTAAAAACTAGCGGGGTCTACAATGAGCAGTTCTTC,CASSLKTSGVYNEQFF
TRBJ2-7,NA,TRBV30,NA,11,TGTGCCTGGAGTACATCTTACGAGCAGTACTTC,CAWSTSYEQYF
TRBJ1-2,NA,TRBV12-3/TRBV12-4,NA,15,TGTGCCAGCAGTCCCTCCCGAGGAGGGGTCGGTGGCTACACCTTC,CASSPSRGGVGGYTF
TRBJ2-3,NA,TRBV19,TRBD2,19,TGTGCCAGTAGTATAGGGCAGGGGACTAGCGGGACGCAGCCAGATACGCAGTATTTT,CASSIGQGTSGTQPDTQYF
TRBJ2-3,NA,TRBV5-4,TRBD2,17,TGTGCCAGCAGCCTCCGACTAGCGTTTTTTTTCACAGATACGCAGTATTTT,CASSLRLAFFFTDTQYF
TRBJ1-3,NA,TRBV7-9,NA,15,TGTGCCAGCTCAACAGCCCAATTCTCTGGAAACACCATATATTTT,CASSTAQFSGNTIYF
TRBJ2-1,NA,TRBV7-6,NA,13,TGTGCCAGCAGCGCGGGTCTTTCCAATGAGCAGTTCTTC,CASSAGLSNEQFF
TRBJ1-2,NA,TRBV25-1,NA,12,TGTGCCAGCAGTGAGTGGATCTATGGCTACACCTTC,CASSEWIYGYTF
TRBJ1-1,few,TRBV9,NA,14,TGTGCCAGCAGCGTAGGGGGGGCGAACACTGAAGCTTTCTTT,CASSVGGANTEAFF
TRBJ2-7,once,TRBV12-5,NA,12,TGTGCTAGTGTGGGACCGAGCTACGAGCAGTACTTC,CASVGPSYEQYF
TRBJ1-2,NA,TRBV15,TRBD1,16,TGTGCCACCAGCGGGAAACCGGGACAGACTTTCTATGGCTACACCTTC,CATSGKPGQTFYGYTF
TRBJ1-2,NA,TRBV20-1,NA,13,TGCAGTGCTAGAGATGGGGGGCTCTATGGCTACACCTTC,CSARDGGLYGYTF
TRBJ2-2,NA,TRBV9,TRBD1,15,TGTGCCAGCAGCGCAGGGGGACCGGCCACCGGGGAGCTGTTTTTT,CASSAGGPATGELFF
TRBJ2-5,NA,TRBV28,NA,14,TGTGCCAGCAGTACCCGGGACGGCCAAGAGACCCAGTACTTC,CASSTRDGQETQYF
TRBJ2-5,NA,TRBV18,TRBD1,14,TGTGCCAGCTCACCGGGGGACAGGGCGAGAACCCAGTACTTC,CASSPGDRARTQYF
TRBJ2-1,once,TRBV20-1,NA,11,TGCAGTGCCCAGACGGGTAATGAGCAGTTCTTC,CSAQTGNEQFF
TRBJ1-5,NA,TRBV12-3/TRBV12-4,NA,15,TGTGCCAGCAGTTTAGCGGGAGGAACCCAGGAGCCCCAGCATTTT,CASSLAGGTQEPQHF
TRBJ1-4,NA,TRBV6-1,NA,15,TGTGCCAGCAGTGAAGTTGGAGGGGTCTATGAAAAACTGTTTTTT,CASSEVGGVYEKLFF
TRBJ2-3,NA,TRBV6-1,NA,15,TGTGCCAGCAGTGAGGTGCTCCTTAGCACAGATACGCAGTATTTT,CASSEVLLSTDTQYF
TRBJ1-1,NA,TRBV6-2/TRBV6-3,NA,12,TGTGCCAGCAGTTTGCCTCTCACTGAAGCTTTCTTT,CASSLPLTEAFF
TRBJ2-7,NA,TRBV9,NA,12,TGTGCCAGCAGCACTCAGGGTTACGAGCAGTACTTC,CASSTQGYEQYF
TRBJ2-7,NA,TRBV27,TRBD2,16,TGTGCCAGCAGTTTGGGGGTTCGGCTAGCGGGGTACGAGCAGTACTTC,CASSLGVRLAGYEQYF
TRBJ2-7,NA,TRBV14,NA,13,TGTGCCAGCAGTCGGGACATCTCCTACGAGCAGTACTTC,CASSRDISYEQYF
TRBJ1-1,NA,TRBV19,NA,13,TGTGCCAGTAGTATTACGGAGAACACTGAAGCTTTCTTT,CASSITENTEAFF
TRBJ2-1,NA,TRBV5-1,NA,14,TGCGCCAGCAGCTTTACACCAAAAGGGCATGAGCAGTTCTTC,CASSFTPKGHEQFF
TRBJ2-2,NA,TRBV4-2,NA,16,TGTGCCAGCAGCCAAGTTCCAGGGGAAGACACCGGGGAGCTGTTTTTT,CASSQVPGEDTGELFF
TRBJ1-2,NA,TRBV25-1,NA,15,TGTGCCAGCAGTGAATACGATAGAGTGAACTATGGCTACACCTTC,CASSEYDRVNYGYTF
TRBJ2-3,once,TRBV24-1,TRBD2,17,TGTGCCACCAGTGAGATGAGTCCAGGAGCGGGATCAGATACGCAGTATTTT,CATSEMSPGAGSDTQYF
TRBJ2-5,NA,TRBV12-3/TRBV12-4,NA,13,TGTGCCAGCAGTCCCCGGGCCCAAGAGACCCAGTACTTC,CASSPRAQETQYF
TRBJ2-7,NA,TRBV5-1,NA,16,TGCGCCAGCAGCTTTACCCTCGACGGGGGCCCCTACGAGCAGTACTTC,CASSFTLDGGPYEQYF
TRBJ1-5,NA,TRBV7-9,NA,13,TGTGCCAGCAGTTCCAGTCCCACTCAGCCCCAGCATTTT,CASSSSPTQPQHF
TRBJ2-1,NA,TRBV4-3,NA,15,TGCGCCAGCAGCCAAGGGGGTAGCGGCTACAATGAGCAGTTCTTC,CASSQGGSGYNEQFF
TRBJ2-1,NA,TRBV10-2,NA,15,TGCGCCAGCAGTACCTTGGGAGAGACCTACAATGAGCAGTTCTTC,CASSTLGETYNEQFF
TRBJ1-1,NA,TRBV11-2,NA,13,TGTGCCAGCCGGATGGCTTGGGGCACTGAAGCTTTCTTT,CASRMAWGTEAFF
TRBJ2-1,once,TRBV19,NA,14,TGTGCCAGTGTAGGTGGAGGGAACTACAATGAGCAGTTCTTC,CASVGGGNYNEQFF
TRBJ2-3,once,TRBV12-3/TRBV12-4,NA,15,TGTGCCAGCAGTTTAGCGCTCAGGCACACAGATACGCAGTATTTT,CASSLALRHTDTQYF
TRBJ1-2,NA,TRBV9,NA,14,TGTGCCAGCAGCCCCCTACTGGGGGGCCGAGGCTACACCTTC,CASSPLLGGRGYTF
TRBJ1-1,NA,TRBV12-3/TRBV12-4,NA,14,TGTGCCAGCAGTTTTGGGCGACCGAACACTGAAGCTTTCTTT,CASSFGRPNTEAFF
TRBJ1-1,NA,TRBV4-3,NA,16,TGCGCCAGCAGCCAAGATTCGATTGGAGGGAACACTGAAGCTTTCTTT,CASSQDSIGGNTEAFF
TRBJ1-2,NA,TRBV28,NA,11,TGTGCCAGCACAGCAGGTCGGCGCTACACCTTC,CASTAGRRYTF
TRBJ2-5,NA,TRBV30,NA,13,TGTGCCTGGAGTTTGACATGGGGAGAGACCCAGTACTTC,CAWSLTWGETQYF
TRBJ1-5,NA,TRBV19,NA,19,TGTGCCAGTAGTATCGGGGACGGGGTCACCCTGTGGGGCAATCAGCCCCAGCATTTT,CASSIGDGVTLWGNQPQHF
TRBJ2-2,few,TRBV29-1,TRBD2,12,TGCAGCGTTGTGGGGGGGACCGGGGAGCTGTTTTTT,CSVVGGTGELFF
TRBJ2-5,NA,TRBV11-2,TRBD2,16,TGTGCCAGCAGCTTAGGACTAGCGGAGGGGATAGAGACCCAGTACTTC,CASSLGLAEGIETQYF
TRBJ1-1,NA,TRBV19,TRBD1,14,TGTGCCAGTAGTGACCGGGACAGTTTACGTGAAGCTTTCTTT,CASSDRDSLREAFF
TRBJ1-1,NA,TRBV11-2,NA,14,TGTGCCAGCAGCTTATGGGAAAGTAGCACTGAAGCTTTCTTT,CASSLWESSTEAFF
TRBJ1-2,few,TRBV7-3,NA,13,TGTGCCAGCAGCTTAATAGGAGGGGCAAGCTACACCTTC,CASSLIGGASYTF
TRBJ2-3,once,TRBV28,TRBD1,13,TGTGCCAGCAGTTCGACAGGGACAGATACGCAGTATTTT,CASSSTGTDTQYF
TRBJ2-5,NA,TRBV19,NA,12,TGTGCCACCTCAGGGGCGGAAGAGACCCAGTACTTC,CATSGAEETQYF
TRBJ2-3,NA,TRBV7-8,NA,15,TGTGCCAGCAGCTCCCAGACTAGGAGCACAGATACGCAGTATTTT,CASSSQTRSTDTQYF
TRBJ2-2,once,TRBV4-1,NA,18,TGCGCCAGCAGCCAACCGGCGGGACACACCCCGAACACCGGGGAGCTGTTTTTT,CASSQPAGHTPNTGELFF
TRBJ2-1,NA,TRBV27,NA,15,TGTGCCAGCAGTTTTGGATCCCCTTTTGAGGGAGAGCAGTTCTTC,CASSFGSPFEGEQFF
TRBJ2-3,NA,TRBV24-1,TRBD2,17,TGTGCCACCAGTGATCCCACTAGCGGGGGGGCCACAGATACGCAGTATTTT,CATSDPTSGGATDTQYF
TRBJ2-5,NA,TRBV5-6,NA,15,TGTGCCAGCAGCTTCCTTCAGGGTTACCAAGAGACCCAGTACTTC,CASSFLQGYQETQYF
TRBJ2-3,NA,TRBV4-1,NA,13,TGCGCCAGCAGCCAAGTGGGCACAGATACGCAGTATTTT,CASSQVGTDTQYF